This is a list of T cell receptor beta chains from one sample in a study of cytomegalovirus exposure and HLA in healthy donors. Method: immunoSEQ multiplex PCR; TCRdb's copy keeps in-frame clones and lacks some. The table lists approximately 110,000 clones. The sequencing sample was made of PBMCs. The receptors derive from a man aged 25 to 40 in good health and CMV-seronegative. Both conserved end residues are trimmed from each CDR3.

V gene: TRBV5-1
J gene: TRBJ1-6
CDR3 protein: ASSSSGQGGVNSPLH

V gene: TRBV28
J gene: TRBJ1-1
CDR3 protein: ASSLRQFNTEAF

V gene: TRBV5-1
J gene: TRBJ1-4
CDR3 protein: ASSEGRTNEKLF

V gene: TRBV12-2
J gene: TRBJ2-7
CDR3 protein: ASRSTPEYYEQY

V gene: TRBV7-9
J gene: TRBJ2-2
CDR3 protein: ASSSVVGELF

V gene: TRBV20-1
J gene: TRBJ2-5
CDR3 protein: GQDRGETQY

V gene: TRBV30
J gene: TRBJ1-1
CDR3 protein: AWSNGAGLTEAF

V gene: TRBV4-3
J gene: TRBJ2-3
CDR3 protein: ASSQQGQGTDTQY

V gene: TRBV29-1
J gene: TRBJ2-5
CDR3 protein: SVARTVQETQY

V gene: TRBV14
J gene: TRBJ2-5
CDR3 protein: ASSQARGYQETQY

V gene: TRBV5-5
J gene: TRBJ2-1
CDR3 protein: ASSLGFIQGRRDEQF

V gene: TRBV6-1
J gene: TRBJ1-1
CDR3 protein: ASSEVGASAF

V gene: TRBV7-2
J gene: TRBJ2-1
CDR3 protein: ATRGGSYNEQF

V gene: TRBV4-3
J gene: TRBJ1-6
CDR3 protein: ASSQRRSPLH

V gene: TRBV7-2
J gene: TRBJ2-2
CDR3 protein: ASSSTRGPHGELF

V gene: TRBV9
J gene: TRBJ1-3
CDR3 protein: ASSVAGTISSGNTIY

V gene: TRBV5-4
J gene: TRBJ1-4
CDR3 protein: ASSLGTGGAGEKLF

V gene: TRBV10-1
J gene: TRBJ2-7
CDR3 protein: ARRDPYEQY

V gene: TRBV2
J gene: TRBJ2-5
CDR3 protein: ASSENLPTY

V gene: TRBV5-1
J gene: TRBJ2-6
CDR3 protein: ASSAGQGSPSGANVLT

V gene: TRBV6-5
J gene: TRBJ2-3
CDR3 protein: ASSYRGQGITDTQY

V gene: TRBV5-1
J gene: TRBJ2-3
CDR3 protein: ASSLRTDTQY

V gene: TRBV6-5
J gene: TRBJ2-3
CDR3 protein: ASSYLTGQGSDTQY

V gene: TRBV19
J gene: TRBJ2-1
CDR3 protein: ASSIPQGARQF

V gene: TRBV10-3
J gene: TRBJ1-6
CDR3 protein: AIRIHREDNSPLH

V gene: TRBV5-6
J gene: TRBJ1-1
CDR3 protein: ASSRRDRAFLAF

V gene: TRBV7-9
J gene: TRBJ2-1
CDR3 protein: ASSPGTSAYNEQF

V gene: TRBV9
J gene: TRBJ1-2
CDR3 protein: ASSSTGGSASGYT

V gene: TRBV2
J gene: TRBJ2-1
CDR3 protein: ASSRGGAGENEQF

V gene: TRBV12-5
J gene: TRBJ2-7
CDR3 protein: ASGRKRAGYYEQY

V gene: TRBV11-2
J gene: TRBJ2-7
CDR3 protein: ASSPFSASGSYEQY

V gene: TRBV2
J gene: TRBJ1-1
CDR3 protein: ASRGDSRTAF

V gene: TRBV6-6
J gene: TRBJ1-5
CDR3 protein: ASSYRAGYSNQPQH

V gene: TRBV6-6
J gene: TRBJ1-1
CDR3 protein: ASSNGQGAGTEAF

V gene: TRBV4-1
J gene: TRBJ1-1
CDR3 protein: ASSSANGVMNTEAF

V gene: TRBV2
J gene: TRBJ2-7
CDR3 protein: ASAGTSGAQQY

V gene: TRBV6-1
J gene: TRBJ2-3
CDR3 protein: ASSETVSTDTQY

V gene: TRBV5-6
J gene: TRBJ1-2
CDR3 protein: ASSLDTTELPISQGGYT

V gene: TRBV27
J gene: TRBJ1-6
CDR3 protein: ASRSSRQGSSYNSPLH

V gene: TRBV6-4
J gene: TRBJ1-5
CDR3 protein: ASSRLNVGNQPQH

V gene: TRBV28
J gene: TRBJ1-5
CDR3 protein: ASSVISRNQPQH

V gene: TRBV19
J gene: TRBJ2-1
CDR3 protein: ASKSGGLPEQF

V gene: TRBV11-2
J gene: TRBJ2-1
CDR3 protein: ASNSAGGLNEQF

V gene: TRBV19
J gene: TRBJ1-2
CDR3 protein: ASSMNRESYGYT

V gene: TRBV11-2
J gene: TRBJ2-4
CDR3 protein: ASSVRQGGGNIQY

V gene: TRBV7-9
J gene: TRBJ2-1
CDR3 protein: ASSFMF

V gene: TRBV7-2
J gene: TRBJ2-3
CDR3 protein: ASSRFRGSTDTQY

V gene: TRBV18
J gene: TRBJ2-7
CDR3 protein: ASSPSDSTYEQY

V gene: TRBV7-2
J gene: .
CDR3 protein: ASSSPTGGASYEQY

V gene: TRBV7-2
J gene: TRBJ2-3
CDR3 protein: ASRSFGGGTDTQY

V gene: TRBV7-6
J gene: TRBJ1-1
CDR3 protein: ASSLGHRREAF

V gene: TRBV9
J gene: TRBJ2-3
CDR3 protein: ASSVQQGADTQY

V gene: TRBV5-6
J gene: TRBJ1-5
CDR3 protein: ASSYGSGNQPQH

V gene: TRBV6-5
J gene: TRBJ1-1
CDR3 protein: ASTGQVNTEAF